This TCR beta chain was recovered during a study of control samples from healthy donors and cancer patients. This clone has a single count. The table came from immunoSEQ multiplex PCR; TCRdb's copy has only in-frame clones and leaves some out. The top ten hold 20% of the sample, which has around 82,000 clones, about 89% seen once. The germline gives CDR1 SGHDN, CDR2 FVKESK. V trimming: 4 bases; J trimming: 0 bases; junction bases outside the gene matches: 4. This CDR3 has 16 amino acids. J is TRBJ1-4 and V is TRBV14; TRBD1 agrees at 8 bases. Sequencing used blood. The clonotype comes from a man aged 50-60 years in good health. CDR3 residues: CASSRAQGATNEKLFF. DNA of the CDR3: TGTGCCAGCAGCCGGGCACAGGGGGCAACTAATGAAAAACTGTTTTTT.